This TCR beta chain comes out of a study of glioma-infiltrating T cells. This clonotype was counted only a few times. Germline values: CDR1 MDHEN, CDR2 SYDVKM. Trimming took off 3 bases at V and 2 bases at J, with 14 bases between the two ends. There are 16 residues in the CDR3. Amplification of TCR alpha and beta CDR3 regions from RNA used iRepertoire nested multiplex PCR. TCRdb redid the calling of the multiplex PCR reads with MiXCR, one entry per CDR3 protein. The top ten hold less than 15% of the sample, which has about 20,000 distinct CDR3 sequences, just under 25% seen once. The material sequenced was glioma tissue, nonneoplastic brain tissue, or PBMCs (not recorded which). The chain joins TRBV28 to TRBJ1-3; a possible D gene is TRBD1 (6 bases). The source of this sequence is a human donor with low-grade glioma or glioblastoma, undergoing nonglioma brain surgery, or in good health (not recorded which). The CDR3 nucleotides are TGTGCCAGCAGTTTGGGGGGGGGCAGAGCTGGAAACACCATATATTTT. As protein: CASSLGGGRAGNTIYF. Together with reference TRBV28 and TRBJ1-3, the CDR3 gives the full variable domain: DVKVTQSSRYLVKRTGEKVFLECVQDMDHENMFWYRQDPGLGLRLIYFSYDVKMKEKGDIPEGYSVSREKKERFSLILESASTNQTSMYLCASSLGGGRAGNTIYFGEGSWLTVV.